This is a list of T cell receptor beta chains from one sample in a study of Ad26.COV2.S vaccination and SARS-CoV-2 variants. TCRdb's copy holds only in-frame clones and misses some; the assay was immunoSEQ multiplex PCR. The sample has about 680,000 clones; approximately 88% are singletons. The sample in question was peripheral blood, obtained in a trial of Ad26.COV2.S vaccine versus placebo. The source is a person between 18 and 59 years old who received the Ad26.COV2.S COVID-19 vaccine or a placebo. Each CDR3 is given with its conserved first and last residue. Fields, in order: CDR3 DNA, CDR3 protein, D gene, J gene, V gene, clone size, CDR3 length. A D gene is named only where the DNA matches it firmly. Clone size, where shown, is once, few, many, or a class for clones that have expanded.

DNA: TGTGCCAGCAGTTACTCCACCGGGGAGGGGAACACTGAAGCTTTCTTT; CDR3: CASSYSTGEGNTEAFF; D: NA; J: TRBJ1-1; V: TRBV6-6; size: NA; length: 16
DNA: TGTGCCAGCCGACAGGGGGCGGACTACGAGCAGTACTTC; CDR3: CASRQGADYEQYF; D: TRBD1; J: TRBJ2-7; V: TRBV27; size: once; length: 13
DNA: TGTGCCTTTTTCGGGGTGGGGCAGTATTTT; CDR3: CAFFGVGQYF; D: NA; J: TRBJ2-3; V: TRBV2; size: NA; length: 10
DNA: TGTGCCAGCAGCTTCAGGACACTGTACCCCTACAATGAGCAGTTCTTC; CDR3: CASSFRTLYPYNEQFF; D: NA; J: TRBJ2-1; V: TRBV7-2; size: NA; length: 16
DNA: TGCGCCACCTCAGGGCGGGCAGGGGGCTATACTGAAGCTTTCTTT; CDR3: CATSGRAGGYTEAFF; D: TRBD1; J: TRBJ1-1; V: TRBV10-2; size: NA; length: 15
DNA: TGTGCCAGCAGCCCCTTGACAGGGGGCTTCTACGAGCAGTACTTC; CDR3: CASSPLTGGFYEQYF; D: TRBD1; J: TRBJ2-7; V: TRBV27; size: few; length: 15
DNA: TGTGCCAGCAGCCAAGATCGAGGGGCCGGTCAGCCCCAGCATTTT; CDR3: CASSQDRGAGQPQHF; D: NA; J: TRBJ1-5; V: TRBV4-2; size: NA; length: 15
DNA: TGTGCCAGCAGCTTAGTAGCGGGAGCCCAAGAGACCCAGTACTTC; CDR3: CASSLVAGAQETQYF; D: TRBD2; J: TRBJ2-5; V: TRBV11-2; size: NA; length: 15
DNA: TGTGCCAGCAGTTTAACAGGGTATAATTCACCCCTCCACTTT; CDR3: CASSLTGYNSPLHF; D: NA; J: TRBJ1-6; V: TRBV27; size: NA; length: 14
DNA: TGTGCCAGTAGCCCCGGGTCCAGCCCCTCCTACGAGCAGTACTTC; CDR3: CASSPGSSPSYEQYF; D: NA; J: TRBJ2-7; V: TRBV19; size: NA; length: 15
DNA: TGTGCCAGCAGTGAAGCGGGAGGGGTCTACAATGAGCAGTTCTTC; CDR3: CASSEAGGVYNEQFF; D: TRBD2; J: TRBJ2-1; V: TRBV25-1; size: NA; length: 15
DNA: TGTGCCTGGAGTACAGGGGACACCATATATTTT; CDR3: CAWSTGDTIYF; D: TRBD1; J: TRBJ1-3; V: TRBV30; size: NA; length: 11
DNA: TGTGCCAGTAATTGGGACAGGTCTGGGGCCAACGTCCTGACTTTC; CDR3: CASNWDRSGANVLTF; D: TRBD1; J: TRBJ2-6; V: TRBV19; size: NA; length: 15
DNA: TGTGCCAGCAGCTGGGAGGGACTACCCCCCGGGGAGCTGTTTTTT; CDR3: CASSWEGLPPGELFF; D: TRBD2; J: TRBJ2-2; V: TRBV6-5; size: NA; length: 15
DNA: TGTGCCAGCCTAGCCCCTGGGGGGTATGGCTACACCTTC; CDR3: CASLAPGGYGYTF; D: NA; J: TRBJ1-2; V: TRBV27; size: once; length: 13
DNA: TGTGCCAGTAGTATCCTTAAGGATTCACCCCTCCACTTT; CDR3: CASSILKDSPLHF; D: NA; J: TRBJ1-6; V: TRBV19; size: NA; length: 13
DNA: TGTGCCAGCAGCTTTTGGCGCACCCCGGGTGAAGCTTTCTTT; CDR3: CASSFWRTPGEAFF; D: NA; J: TRBJ1-1; V: TRBV7-2; size: NA; length: 14
DNA: TGCGCCAGCAGCCAAGATCGGGGACTAGCGGGGGGGCTAAGAGACAATGAGCAGTTCTTC; CDR3: CASSQDRGLAGGLRDNEQFF; D: TRBD2; J: TRBJ2-1; V: TRBV4-3; size: NA; length: 20
DNA: TGTGCCAGCAGCCTAGGACTAAGCAATCAGCCCCAGCATTTT; CDR3: CASSLGLSNQPQHF; D: NA; J: TRBJ1-5; V: TRBV7-2; size: NA; length: 14
DNA: TGTGCCAGCAGCAAGGAACGACAGCCCTACGAGCAGTACTTC; CDR3: CASSKERQPYEQYF; D: NA; J: TRBJ2-7; V: TRBV21-1; size: few; length: 14
DNA: TGTGCCAGCAGCGTAGCTGGTGGATTACAGAGGAGGGATGAAAAACTGTTTTTT; CDR3: CASSVAGGLQRRDEKLFF; D: NA; J: TRBJ1-4; V: TRBV9; size: NA; length: 18
DNA: TGTGCCAGCTCACCCGACAGGGGCTTGAGGGAGACCCAGTACTTC; CDR3: CASSPDRGLRETQYF; D: TRBD1; J: TRBJ2-5; V: TRBV18; size: NA; length: 15
DNA: TGTGCCAGCAGCTTGGGACAGGGGAGCTATGGCTACACCTTC; CDR3: CASSLGQGSYGYTF; D: TRBD1; J: TRBJ1-2; V: TRBV11-2; size: NA; length: 14
DNA: TGTGCCAGCAGGGGGACCGCAGCTACAGATACGCAGTATTTT; CDR3: CASRGTAATDTQYF; D: NA; J: TRBJ2-3; V: TRBV6-5; size: NA; length: 14
DNA: TGTGCCAGCAGTGAAACGGGGAGGAACATTCAGTACTTC; CDR3: CASSETGRNIQYF; D: NA; J: TRBJ2-4; V: TRBV6-1; size: once; length: 13
DNA: TGTGCCAGCAGTTACTCGCCCTACACTGGAGCTTTCTTT; CDR3: CASSYSPYTGAFF; D: NA; J: TRBJ1-1; V: TRBV6-5; size: NA; length: 13
DNA: TGTGCCAGCAGTTTATACAGGGACTCTAACTATGGCTACACCTTC; CDR3: CASSLYRDSNYGYTF; D: NA; J: TRBJ1-2; V: TRBV27; size: NA; length: 15
DNA: TGTGCCAGCAGTTTATACAATGAGCAGTTCTTC; CDR3: CASSLYNEQFF; D: NA; J: TRBJ2-1; V: TRBV27; size: NA; length: 11
DNA: TGTGCCACCAGTGATCCGGGACAGGGTTCCTATACGCAGTATTTT; CDR3: CATSDPGQGSYTQYF; D: TRBD1; J: TRBJ2-3; V: TRBV24-1; size: NA; length: 15
DNA: TGTGCCAGCAGCAGCGTAGGAGCGGGGGAGCGAACAGATACGCAGTATTTT; CDR3: CASSSVGAGERTDTQYF; D: NA; J: TRBJ2-3; V: TRBV21-1; size: NA; length: 17
DNA: TGCGCCAGCAGCTTCGGGGCTGGTGAGACCCAGTACTTC; CDR3: CASSFGAGETQYF; D: NA; J: TRBJ2-5; V: TRBV5-1; size: NA; length: 13
DNA: TGTGCCAGCAGCTTAGCGGGAGTCATAGATACGCAGTATTTT; CDR3: CASSLAGVIDTQYF; D: NA; J: TRBJ2-3; V: TRBV7-2; size: NA; length: 14
DNA: TGTGCCAGCAGAAGACAGGCGGCCACCAAAGCTTTCTTT; CDR3: CASRRQAATKAFF; D: NA; J: TRBJ1-1; V: TRBV6-5; size: NA; length: 13
DNA: TGCGCCAGCAGCTTGGCCTCGTCGGCACAGGGAATTTACGAGCAGTACTTC; CDR3: CASSLASSAQGIYEQYF; D: NA; J: TRBJ2-7; V: TRBV5-1; size: few; length: 17
DNA: TGTGCCAGCAGTTACTCGATAGGACTAGCGGGAGAAAAGACCCAGTACTTC; CDR3: CASSYSIGLAGEKTQYF; D: TRBD2; J: TRBJ2-5; V: TRBV6-2/TRBV6-3; size: once; length: 17
DNA: TGTGCCAGCAGAAGGACAGAGGAGCGTGGCTACACCTTC; CDR3: CASRRTEERGYTF; D: NA; J: TRBJ1-2; V: TRBV9; size: NA; length: 13
DNA: TGTGCCAGCAGCCCCAGGACTAGCGGGGGTTTCGGGGAGCTGTTTTTT; CDR3: CASSPRTSGGFGELFF; D: TRBD2; J: TRBJ2-2; V: TRBV7-3; size: NA; length: 16